This T cell receptor beta chain was captured in a study of identical twins. TCRdb redid the calling of the 5' RACE reads with MiXCR, one entry per CDR3 protein. The top ten clones hold 0.85% to 1% of a sample with some 660,000 distinct CDR3 sequences, around 8.3% of them seen once. The germline V gene encodes CDR1 MNHEY and CDR2 SVGAGI. This CDR3 region has 19 residues. V was pared by 2 bases and J by 1 base, with 12 bases of the junction left unmatched. This same sample was also part of a study on yellow fever vaccine responses in identical twins. That source adds: In identical twins, vaccine T cell responses appeared partly shared and partly individual.

This receptor was identified in a woman under 30 in good health. The material sequenced was PBMCs. The chain recombines TRBV6-5 with TRBJ2-3; TRBD2 aligns across 10 bases. The CDR3 here is CASSYTGPTAGGGTDTQYF. The CDR3 region has the DNA TGTGCCAGCAGTTACACTGGACCCACAGCGGGAGGGGGCACAGATACGCAGTATTTT.